These T cell receptor beta chains were read from a single sample in a study of identical twins. TCRdb re-analysed the 5' RACE reads in MiXCR, keeping a single row per CDR3 protein. This sample yields 500,000 to 550,000 distinct CDR3 sequences, of which approximately 22% are seen a single time; around 0.9% belongs to the top ten. These records were also assigned to another study, of T cells expressing NK-cell markers.

The sequencing sample was made of CD4+ T cells sorted from blood. Receptors originate from a woman between 18 and 30 years old in good health. Both conserved end residues are part of each CDR3. A D gene is named only where the DNA matches it firmly. Part of the rows lack a size; the others show once, few, many or a class for expanded clones.

v_gene,abundance,j_gene,d_gene,CDR3nt,CDR3aa
TRBV20-1,-,TRBJ2-2,-,TGCAGTGCTAGCGACGGGCGGCGAGCTTCGAACACCGGGGAGCTGTTTTTT,CSASDGRRASNTGELFF
TRBV7-3,-,TRBJ1-6,-,TGTGCCAGCAGCTCCACCGTCTGGGAAAATTCACCCCTCCACTTT,CASSSTVWENSPLHF
TRBV20-1,-,TRBJ1-6,-,TGCAGTGCTAGCCTTCCCCTAGGGAGTTCACCCCTCCACTTT,CSASLPLGSSPLHF
TRBV20-1,-,TRBJ2-7,TRBD2,TGCAGTGCTAGAGATCTTGGCGGGAGGGACCCCTACGAGCAGTACTTC,CSARDLGGRDPYEQYF
TRBV27,once,TRBJ1-1,-,TGTGCCAGCAGTTTAGGCTCTTGGGGATTGAACACTGAAGTTTTCTTT,CASSLGSWGLNTEVFF
TRBV12-3/TRBV12-4,few,TRBJ2-2,TRBD2,TGTGCCAGCACCCTTCAACTAGCGGGAGGCGGGGAGCTGTTTTTT,CASTLQLAGGGELFF
TRBV13,-,TRBJ2-5,-,TGTGCCAGCAGCACGACGAAGACGAACGCGGGAGAGACCCAGTACTTC,CASSTTKTNAGETQYF
TRBV6-2/TRBV6-3,many,TRBJ2-7,TRBD1,TGTGCCAGCAGTCCCCTCCGGGACAGGTACTACGAGCAGTACTTC,CASSPLRDRYYEQYF
TRBV20-1,many,TRBJ2-7,-,TGCAGTGCTATACCCGGCGGGACCGAGCAGTACTTC,CSAIPGGTEQYF
TRBV5-4,-,TRBJ2-2,TRBD2,TGTGCCAGCAGCTTGGTCGGGGGGGACACCGGGGAGCTGTTTTTT,CASSLVGGDTGELFF
TRBV29-1,few,TRBJ2-3,TRBD2,TGCAGCGTTGTAGGGGGCGAACTAGCGGGAGGGACAGATACGCAGTATTTT,CSVVGGELAGGTDTQYF
TRBV20-1,-,TRBJ1-4,-,TGCAGTGCTTGCGGGACGGAGTCAAATGAAAAACTGTTTTTT,CSACGTESNEKLFF
TRBV7-9,-,TRBJ2-5,TRBD1,TGTGCCAGCAGCCCCTGGACAGGGAGAAAAGAGACCCAGTACTTC,CASSPWTGRKETQYF
TRBV7-3,many,TRBJ2-1,-,TGTGCCAGCAGCGACGGACCGACGAATGAGCAGTTCTTC,CASSDGPTNEQFF
TRBV7-2,few,TRBJ2-7,-,TGTGCCAGCAGCTTAGTGAGCGAGCAGTACTTC,CASSLVSEQYF
TRBV10-3,many,TRBJ2-7,-,TGTGCCATCAGTGAGTCGGGTTACGAGCAGTACTTC,CAISESGYEQYF
TRBV7-8,few,TRBJ2-1,-,TGTGCCAGCAGCTTAGTCCGGGAGTCGTACAATGAGCAGTTCTTC,CASSLVRESYNEQFF
TRBV7-9,few,TRBJ1-2,-,TGTGCCAGCAGCTTAGGCCGGGAGTACTCTGGCTACACCTTC,CASSLGREYSGYTF
TRBV7-2,few,TRBJ2-7,-,TGTGCCAGCAGCTTAGCGCTGAGGGTTGTGAACGAGCAGTACTTC,CASSLALRVVNEQYF
TRBV7-6,-,TRBJ2-6,TRBD1,TGTGCCAGCAGCTTCCCGGACAGGGCTGGGGCCAACGTCCTGACTTTC,CASSFPDRAGANVLTF
TRBV12-3/TRBV12-4,few,TRBJ1-1,-,TGTGCCAGCAGTTTAGACACCAAAGCTTTCTTT,CASSLDTKAFF
TRBV15,-,TRBJ1-2,-,TGTGCCACCAGCAGCCGTGGAGGGGGTTATGGCTACACCTTC,CATSSRGGGYGYTF
TRBV5-1,few,TRBJ2-2,-,TGCGCCACTAGAAGGACGGCCACCTCTAGAACCGCGAACACCGGGGAGCTGTTTTTT,CATRRTATSRTANTGELFF
TRBV15,-,TRBJ1-2,TRBD1,TGTGCCACCAGCAGAGGCGGACAGGGGAAATATGGCTACACCTTC,CATSRGGQGKYGYTF
TRBV4-2,few,TRBJ2-1,-,TGTGCCAGCAGCCAAGATTACGGGGATACCTACAATGAGCAGTTCTTC,CASSQDYGDTYNEQFF
TRBV10-1,once,TRBJ2-1,TRBD2,TGCGCCAGCAGTGACCTACTAGCGGGAGGCATCCCCGGGCAGTTCTTC,CASSDLLAGGIPGQFF
TRBV24-1,-,TRBJ2-3,-,TGTGCCACCAGTGATTACACAGATACGCAGTATTTT,CATSDYTDTQYF
TRBV20-1,-,TRBJ1-4,TRBD1,TGCAGTGCTAGCCCCGGACAGGTCGTTAGAGAAAAACTGTTTTTT,CSASPGQVVREKLFF
TRBV5-1,-,TRBJ2-3,TRBD2,TGCGCCAGCAGACCCGGGGTAGCGGGGATAGATACGCAGTATTTT,CASRPGVAGIDTQYF
TRBV10-2,-,TRBJ2-2,TRBD2,TGCGCCAGCAAGTTAACAGCGGGGGAAGCCGGGGAGCTGTTTTTT,CASKLTAGEAGELFF
TRBV25-1,many,TRBJ1-2,-,TGTGCCAGCAGGGAAAACTATGGCTACACCTTC,CASRENYGYTF
TRBV10-1,few,TRBJ2-3,-,TGCGCCAGCAGGAGCGGGTTAACAGATACGCAGTATTTT,CASRSGLTDTQYF
TRBV15,-,TRBJ2-1,-,TGTGCCACCAGTTGGACCCATCCAACGCAAAATGAGCAGTTCTTC,CATSWTHPTQNEQFF
TRBV20-1,-,TRBJ2-7,TRBD2,TGCAGTGCCTGGTCTAGCGGGCTCGGCTACGAGCAGTACTTC,CSAWSSGLGYEQYF
TRBV11-2,few,TRBJ2-7,TRBD2,TGTGCCAGCAGCTTAGCCCGCGGACTAGTCTACGAGCAGTACTTC,CASSLARGLVYEQYF
TRBV10-3,-,TRBJ1-2,-,TGTGCCATCAGCCCAGAGTGGGGGGCCCCTAACTATGGCTACACCTTC,CAISPEWGAPNYGYTF
TRBV6-1,once,TRBJ2-7,-,TGTGCCAGCAGGGACCCCTCGGGCGCTATCTCCTACGAGCAGTACTTC,CASRDPSGAISYEQYF
TRBV20-1,-,TRBJ2-1,TRBD1,TGCAGTGCTATGCACCCGGGACAGGGGAGCAATGAGCAGTTCTTC,CSAMHPGQGSNEQFF
TRBV7-9,-,TRBJ2-3,-,TGTGCCAGCAGCTTAGGAGAGGATACGCAGTATTTT,CASSLGEDTQYF